This T cell receptor (beta chain) appears in the sequencing data of a study of shared clonotypes between healthy human individuals. An assay was performed, and its level was deep. Ten immunoSEQ deep assay plates served to sequence unsorted PBMC DNA. In the original workflow: From ImmunoSEQ came sequences covering only the junction and carrying no quality scores, so filtering differed. TCRdb's table, derived via immunoSEQ multiplex PCR, lists solely in-frame clones and lacks some. D and trimming come from the DNA, and the V and J calls and clone size come from that table. The sample carries around 510,000 clones, 70% to 80% recorded once. This CDR3 has 16 amino acids. Germline CDR1 reads SGHNT; CDR2 reads YYREEE (reference sequence). The V and J ends lost 5 bases and 4 bases, in that order; junction bases with no gene match: 11. Within Nashville, Tennessee resided all donors, each a Caucasian adult.

Sequencing used PBMCs. The sequence was obtained from a woman between 35 and 50 years old in good health. Some clones in this sample may be carry-over from other donors' samples. This chain joins TRBV5-4 and TRBJ2-3; 9 positions match TRBD2. CDR3 residues: CASRAGAREGSDTQYF. CDR3 coding DNA: TGTGCCAGCAGGGCCGGGGCGCGGGAGGGGTCAGATACGCAGTATTTT. The variable domain in full, completed from reference TRBV5-4 and TRBJ2-3, reads ETGVTQSPTHLIKTRGQQVTLRCSSQSGHNTVSWYQQALGQGPQFIFQYYREEENGRGNFPPRFSGLQFPNYSSELNVNALELDDSALYLCASRAGAREGSDTQYFGPGTRLTVL.